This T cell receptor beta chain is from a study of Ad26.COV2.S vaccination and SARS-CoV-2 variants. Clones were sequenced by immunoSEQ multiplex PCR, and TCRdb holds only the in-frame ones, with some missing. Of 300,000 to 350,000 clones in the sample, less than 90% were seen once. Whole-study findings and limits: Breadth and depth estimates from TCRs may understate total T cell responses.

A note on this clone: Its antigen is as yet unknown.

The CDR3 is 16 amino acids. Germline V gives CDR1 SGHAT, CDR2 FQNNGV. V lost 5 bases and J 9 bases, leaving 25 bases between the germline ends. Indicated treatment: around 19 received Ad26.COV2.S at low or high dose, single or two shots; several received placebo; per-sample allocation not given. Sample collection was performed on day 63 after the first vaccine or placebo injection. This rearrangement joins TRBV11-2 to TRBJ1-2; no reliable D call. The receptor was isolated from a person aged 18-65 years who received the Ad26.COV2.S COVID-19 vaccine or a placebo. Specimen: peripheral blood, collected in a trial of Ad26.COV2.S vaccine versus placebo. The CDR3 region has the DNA TGTGCCAGCAGCCCTAGGACTGAATATCTAACTTATCGCTACACCTTC. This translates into CASSPRTEYLTYRYTF.